The clone carrying this T cell receptor beta chain came up many times. Amplification yielded TCR beta CDR3 regions, with RNA transcripts as the source. The primer set for the first-round RT-PCR of the TCR CDR3 was HTBI. In TCRdb, the multiplex PCR reads were re-called with MiXCR into one record per CDR3 protein. This sample has 450,000 to 650,000 distinct CDR3 sequences; less than 25% occur once, and the top ten carry less than 30%. These data belong to a study of T cells in Graves' hyperthyroidism and ophthalmopathy. Each patient was aged 18 to 65 and had newly diagnosed hyperthyroidism of under 2 months' duration. PBMCs were sourced from approximately 10 ml fresh peripheral blood. Per germline, CDR1 SGDLS and CDR2 YYNGEE. The V and J ends lost 4 bases and 3 bases respectively, with 14 bases between them. The CDR3 totals 14 residues.

What was sequenced was blood. The TCR was taken from a man aged 18 to 29 with Graves' hyperthyroidism. This rearrangement joins TRBV9 to TRBJ2-7, with D perhaps matching TRBD2 (6 bases). The chain's CDR3 is CASSSRDSNYEQYF. The CDR3 DNA follows: TGTGCCAGCAGCTCCCGGGACTCTAACTACGAGCAGTACTTC. The full variable domain, in which reference TRBV9 and TRBJ2-7 provide the parts outside the CDR3, is DSGVTQTPKHLITATGQRVTLRCSPRSGDLSVYWYQQSLDQGLQFLIQYYNGEERAKGNILERFSAQQFPDLHSELNLSSLELGDSALYFCASSSRDSNYEQYFGPGTRLTVT.